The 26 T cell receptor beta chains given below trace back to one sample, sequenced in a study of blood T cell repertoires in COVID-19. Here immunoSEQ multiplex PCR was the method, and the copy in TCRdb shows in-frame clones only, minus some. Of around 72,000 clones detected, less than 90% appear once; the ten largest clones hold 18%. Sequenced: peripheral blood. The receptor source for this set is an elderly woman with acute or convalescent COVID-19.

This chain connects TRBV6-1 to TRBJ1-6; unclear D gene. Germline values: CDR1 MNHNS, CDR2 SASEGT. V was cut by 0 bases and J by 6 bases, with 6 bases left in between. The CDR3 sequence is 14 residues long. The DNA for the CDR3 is TGTGCCAGCAGTGAAGCAAGCCTTAATTCACCCCTCCACTTT. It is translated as CASSEASLNSPLHF.

CDR3 amino acids: CASSEGGTGSHYGYTF. The CDR3 bases are TGTGCCAGCAGTGAAGGGGGGACAGGGAGTCACTATGGCTACACCTTC. The rearrangement uses TRBV6-1 and TRBJ1-2, with TRBD1 matching 9 bases. V was clipped by 1 base and J by 3 bases; unmatched bases: 6. The CDR3 is made up of 16 amino acids. Germline V gives CDR1 MNHNS, CDR2 SASEGT.

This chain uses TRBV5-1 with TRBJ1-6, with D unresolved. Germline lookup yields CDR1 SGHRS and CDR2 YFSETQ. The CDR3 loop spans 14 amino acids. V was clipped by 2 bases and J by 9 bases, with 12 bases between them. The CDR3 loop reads CASSFRENGSPLHF. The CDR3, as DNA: TGCGCCAGCAGCTTCCGGGAGAACGGTTCACCCCTCCACTTT. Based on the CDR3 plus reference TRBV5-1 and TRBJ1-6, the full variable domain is KAGVTQTPRYLIKTRGQQVTLSCSPISGHRSVSWYQQTPGQGLQFLFEYFSETQRNKGNFPGRFSGRQFSNSRSEMNVSTLELGDSALYLCASSFRENGSPLHFGNGTRLTVT.

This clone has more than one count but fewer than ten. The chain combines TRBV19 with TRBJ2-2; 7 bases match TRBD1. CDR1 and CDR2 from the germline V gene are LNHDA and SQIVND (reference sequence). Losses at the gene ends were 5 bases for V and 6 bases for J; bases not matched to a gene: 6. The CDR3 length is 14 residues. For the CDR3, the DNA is TGTGCCAGTAGTTCACAGGGGTGGGCCGGGGAGCTGTTTTTT. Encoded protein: CASSSQGWAGELFF.

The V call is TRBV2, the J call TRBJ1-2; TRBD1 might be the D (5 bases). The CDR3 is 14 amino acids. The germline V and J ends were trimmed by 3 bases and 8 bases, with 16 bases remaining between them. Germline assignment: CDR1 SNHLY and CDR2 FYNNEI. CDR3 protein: CASSDRRDVRGYTF. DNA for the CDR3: TGTGCCAGCAGTGATAGGAGGGACGTCCGGGGCTACACCTTC.

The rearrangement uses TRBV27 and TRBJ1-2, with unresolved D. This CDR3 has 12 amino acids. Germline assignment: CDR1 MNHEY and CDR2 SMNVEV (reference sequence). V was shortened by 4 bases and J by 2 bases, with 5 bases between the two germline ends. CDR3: CASSSVNYGYTF. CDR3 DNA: TGTGCCAGCAGTTCGGTAAACTATGGCTACACCTTC.

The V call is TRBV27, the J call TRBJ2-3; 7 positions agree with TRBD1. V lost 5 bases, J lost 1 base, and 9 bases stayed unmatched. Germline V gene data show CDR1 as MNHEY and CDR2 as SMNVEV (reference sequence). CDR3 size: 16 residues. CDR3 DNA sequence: TGTGCCAGCAGTCGTTCGAGGGGGCTAGGCACAGATACGCAGTATTTT. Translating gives CASSRSRGLGTDTQYF.

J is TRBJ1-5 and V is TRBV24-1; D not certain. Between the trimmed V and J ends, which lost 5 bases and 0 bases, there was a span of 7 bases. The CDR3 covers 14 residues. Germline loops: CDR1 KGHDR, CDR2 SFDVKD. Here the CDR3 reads CATSASGSNQPQHF. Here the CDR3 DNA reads TGTGCCACCAGTGCTTCGGGTAGCAATCAGCCCCAGCATTTT.

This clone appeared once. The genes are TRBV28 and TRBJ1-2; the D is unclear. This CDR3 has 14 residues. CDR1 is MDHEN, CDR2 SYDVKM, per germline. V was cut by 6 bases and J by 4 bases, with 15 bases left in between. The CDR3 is CASRAESISYGYTF. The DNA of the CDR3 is TGTGCCAGCAGGGCAGAAAGTATAAGCTATGGCTACACCTTC.

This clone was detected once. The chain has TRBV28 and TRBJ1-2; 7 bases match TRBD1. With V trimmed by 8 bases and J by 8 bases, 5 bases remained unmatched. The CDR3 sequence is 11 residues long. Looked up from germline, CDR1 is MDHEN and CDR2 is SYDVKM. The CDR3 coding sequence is TGTGCCAGCGCGGCAGGGGGGGGCTACACCTTC. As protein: CASAAGGGYTF.

CDR3 sequence: CASSLELSTEAFF. DNA for the CDR3: TGCGCCAGCAGCTTGGAGCTATCAACTGAAGCTTTCTTT. The V gene is TRBV5-1, the J gene TRBJ1-1; no firm D call. Germline V CDR1 and CDR2: SGHRS, YFSETQ. Deletions cut 0 bases from V and 5 bases from J, with 8 bases between. This CDR3 contains 13 residues.

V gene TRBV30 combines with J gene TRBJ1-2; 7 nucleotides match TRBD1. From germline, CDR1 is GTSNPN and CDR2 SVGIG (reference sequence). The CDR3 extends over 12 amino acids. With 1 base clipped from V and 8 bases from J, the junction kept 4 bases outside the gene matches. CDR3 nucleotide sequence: TGTGCCTGGAGTGACCGGACAGGCGGCTACACCTTC. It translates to CAWSDRTGGYTF.

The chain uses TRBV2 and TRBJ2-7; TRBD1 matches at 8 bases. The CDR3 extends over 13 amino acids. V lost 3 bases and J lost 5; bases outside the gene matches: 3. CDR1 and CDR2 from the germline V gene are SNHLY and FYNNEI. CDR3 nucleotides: TGTGCCAGCAGTGACAGGGGGCGCAACGAGCAGTACTTC. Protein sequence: CASSDRGRNEQYF.

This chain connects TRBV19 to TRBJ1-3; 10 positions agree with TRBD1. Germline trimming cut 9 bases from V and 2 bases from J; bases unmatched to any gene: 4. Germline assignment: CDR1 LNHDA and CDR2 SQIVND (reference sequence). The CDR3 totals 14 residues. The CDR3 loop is CASRQGATGNTIYF. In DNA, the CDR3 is TGTGCCAGCCGACAGGGGGCAACTGGAAACACCATATATTTT.

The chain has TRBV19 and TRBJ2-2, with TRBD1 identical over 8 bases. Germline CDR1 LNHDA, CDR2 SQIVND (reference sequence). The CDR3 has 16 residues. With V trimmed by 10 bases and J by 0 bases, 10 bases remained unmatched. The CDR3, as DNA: TGTGCCACCCAGGGGGCACGGGGGTCGAACACCGGGGAGCTGTTTTTT. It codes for CATQGARGSNTGELFF. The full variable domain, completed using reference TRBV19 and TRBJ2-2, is DGGITQSPKYLFRKEGQNVTLSCEQNLNHDAMYWYRQDPGQGLRLIYYSQIVNDFQKGDIAEGYSVSREKKESFPLTVTSAQKNPTAFYLCATQGARGSNTGELFFGEGSRLTVL.

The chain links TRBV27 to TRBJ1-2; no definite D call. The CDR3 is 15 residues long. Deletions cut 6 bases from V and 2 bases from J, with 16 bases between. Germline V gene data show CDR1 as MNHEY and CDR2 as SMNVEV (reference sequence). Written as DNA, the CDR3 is TGTGCCAGCAGCTTCTTTGGGAGAGGAAACTATGGCTACACCTTC. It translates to CASSFFGRGNYGYTF.

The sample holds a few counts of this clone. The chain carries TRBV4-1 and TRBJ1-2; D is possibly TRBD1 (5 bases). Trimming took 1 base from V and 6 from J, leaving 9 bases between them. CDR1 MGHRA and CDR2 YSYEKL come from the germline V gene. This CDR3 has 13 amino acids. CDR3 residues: CASSQVQGNGYTF. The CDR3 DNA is TGCGCCAGCAGCCAAGTCCAGGGAAATGGCTACACCTTC.

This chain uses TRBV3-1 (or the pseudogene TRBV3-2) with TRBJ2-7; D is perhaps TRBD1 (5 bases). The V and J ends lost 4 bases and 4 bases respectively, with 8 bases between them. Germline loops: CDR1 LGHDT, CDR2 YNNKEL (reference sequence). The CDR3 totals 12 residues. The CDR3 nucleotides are TGTGCCAGCAGCCTGAAGGGGTACGAGCAGTACTTC. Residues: CASSLKGYEQYF.

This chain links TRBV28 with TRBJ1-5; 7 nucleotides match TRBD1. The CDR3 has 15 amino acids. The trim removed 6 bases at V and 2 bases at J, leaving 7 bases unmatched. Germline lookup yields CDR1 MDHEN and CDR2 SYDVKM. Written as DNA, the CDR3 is TGTGCCAGCAGAATACCGGGGACAGGCAATCAGCCCCAGCATTTT. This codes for CASRIPGTGNQPQHF.

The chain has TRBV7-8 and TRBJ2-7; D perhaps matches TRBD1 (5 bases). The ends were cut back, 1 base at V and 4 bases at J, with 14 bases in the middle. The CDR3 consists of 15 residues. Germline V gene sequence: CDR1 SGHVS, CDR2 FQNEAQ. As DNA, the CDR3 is TGTGCCAGCAGCTTAGAGGGCAGGGCCGGATACGAGCAGTACTTC. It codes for CASSLEGRAGYEQYF.

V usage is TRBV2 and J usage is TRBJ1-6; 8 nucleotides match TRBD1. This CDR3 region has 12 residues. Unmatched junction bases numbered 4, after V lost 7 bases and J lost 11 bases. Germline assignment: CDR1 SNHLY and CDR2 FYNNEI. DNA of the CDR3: TGTGCCAGCACGGACAGGGCGACACCCCTCCACTTT. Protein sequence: CASTDRATPLHF.

The CDR3 sequence: CASSSGQGGETQYF. For the CDR3, the DNA is TGCGCCAGCAGCTCAGGACAGGGTGGAGAGACCCAGTACTTC. The gene calls are TRBV5-1 and TRBJ2-5; 8 bases align to TRBD1. Germline CDR1 SGHRS, CDR2 YFSETQ. There are 14 residues in the CDR3. Trimming at V came to 3 bases and at J to 4 bases, leaving 5 bases not matched to a gene. The full variable domain, in which reference TRBV5-1 and TRBJ2-5 provide the parts outside the CDR3, is KAGVTQTPRYLIKTRGQQVTLSCSPISGHRSVSWYQQTPGQGLQFLFEYFSETQRNKGNFPGRFSGRQFSNSRSEMNVSTLELGDSALYLCASSSGQGGETQYFGPGTRLLVL.

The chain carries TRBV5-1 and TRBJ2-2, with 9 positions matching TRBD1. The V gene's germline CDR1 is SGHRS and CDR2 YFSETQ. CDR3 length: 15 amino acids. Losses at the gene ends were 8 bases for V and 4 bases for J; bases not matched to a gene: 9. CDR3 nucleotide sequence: TGCGCCAGTGCCGGGACAGGGTCGGGCACCGGGGAGCTGTTTTTT. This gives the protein CASAGTGSGTGELFF.

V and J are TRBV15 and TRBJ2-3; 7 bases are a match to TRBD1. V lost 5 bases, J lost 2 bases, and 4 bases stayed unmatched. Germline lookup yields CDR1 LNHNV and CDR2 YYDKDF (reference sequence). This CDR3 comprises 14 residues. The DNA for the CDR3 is TGTGCCACCAGCCGAGGGACAGTCACAGATACGCAGTATTTT. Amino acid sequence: CATSRGTVTDTQYF.

The CDR3 DNA sequence: TGTGCCAGCAGCCCGAGTCAGGGGTACGGAAACACCATATATTTT. This sequence encodes CASSPSQGYGNTIYF. The chain has TRBV9 and TRBJ1-3, with a tentative D call TRBD1 (6 bases). V was pared by 4 bases and J by 4 bases, with 15 bases between. The germline CDR1 and CDR2 sequences are SGDLS and YYNGEE. There are 15 residues in the CDR3.

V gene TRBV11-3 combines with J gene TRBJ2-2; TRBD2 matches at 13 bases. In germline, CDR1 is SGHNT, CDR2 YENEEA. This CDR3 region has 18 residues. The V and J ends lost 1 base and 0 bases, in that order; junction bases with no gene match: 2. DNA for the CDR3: TGTGCCAGCAGCTTAGGTGGGACTAGCGGGGCGAACACCGGGGAGCTGTTTTTT. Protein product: CASSLGGTSGANTGELFF.